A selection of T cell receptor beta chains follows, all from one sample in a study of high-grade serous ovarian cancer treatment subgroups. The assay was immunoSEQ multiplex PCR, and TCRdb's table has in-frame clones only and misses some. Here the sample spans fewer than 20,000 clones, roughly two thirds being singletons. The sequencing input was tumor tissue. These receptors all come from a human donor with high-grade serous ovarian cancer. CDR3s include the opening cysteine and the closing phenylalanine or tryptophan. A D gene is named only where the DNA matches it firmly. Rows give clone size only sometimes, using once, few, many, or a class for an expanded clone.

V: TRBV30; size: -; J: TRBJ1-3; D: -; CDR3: CAWSVTGGNTIYF; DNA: TGTGCCTGGAGTGTCACAGGGGGAAACACCATATATTTT
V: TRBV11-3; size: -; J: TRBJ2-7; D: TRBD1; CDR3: CASSSPGQGFYEQYF; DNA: TGTGCCAGCAGCTCACCGGGACAGGGTTTTTACGAGCAGTACTTC
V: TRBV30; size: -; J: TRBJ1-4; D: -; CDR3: CAWRPPVVSTNEKLFF; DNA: TGTGCCTGGAGACCCCCAGTGGTTTCAACTAATGAAAAACTGTTTTTT
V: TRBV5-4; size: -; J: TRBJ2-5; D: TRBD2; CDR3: CASSLSGGTQETQYF; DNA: TGTGCCAGCAGCCTAAGCGGGGGGACACAAGAGACCCAGTACTTC
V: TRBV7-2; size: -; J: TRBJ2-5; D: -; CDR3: CASSFGEETQYF; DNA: TGTGCCAGCAGCTTTGGGGAAGAGACCCAGTACTTC
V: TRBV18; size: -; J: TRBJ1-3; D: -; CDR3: CASSPRQGGNTIYF; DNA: TGTGCCAGCTCACCACGGCAGGGCGGAAACACCATATATTTT
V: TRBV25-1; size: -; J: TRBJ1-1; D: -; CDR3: CASSPNPRTTVNTEAFF; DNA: TGTGCCAGCAGTCCGAACCCAAGGACTACAGTGAACACTGAAGCTTTCTTT
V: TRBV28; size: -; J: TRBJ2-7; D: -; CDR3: CASSPQGTEQYF; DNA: TGTGCCAGCAGTCCACAGGGAACCGAGCAGTACTTC
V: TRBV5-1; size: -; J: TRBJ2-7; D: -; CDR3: CASSLGQRSSYEQYF; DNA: TGCGCCAGCAGCTTGGGGCAGAGAAGCTCCTACGAGCAGTACTTC
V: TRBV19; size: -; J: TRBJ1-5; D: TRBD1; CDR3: CASSPGQGNQPQHF; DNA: TGTGCCAGTAGTCCGGGACAGGGCAATCAGCCCCAGCATTTT
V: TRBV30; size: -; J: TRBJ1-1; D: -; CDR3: CAWSISGLGNTEAFF; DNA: TGTGCCTGGAGCATATCGGGATTGGGCAACACTGAAGCTTTCTTT
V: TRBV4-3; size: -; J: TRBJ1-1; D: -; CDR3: CASSQDDEWYTEAFF; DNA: TGCGCCAGCAGCCAAGATGATGAGTGGTACACTGAAGCTTTCTTT
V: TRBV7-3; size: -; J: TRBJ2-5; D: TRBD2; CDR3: CATSRGEGETQYF; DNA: TGTGCCACTAGTCGGGGGGAAGGGGAGACCCAGTACTTC
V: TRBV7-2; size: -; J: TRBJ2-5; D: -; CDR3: CASSVKGGRGETQYF; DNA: TGTGCCAGCAGCGTTAAGGGGGGCCGCGGAGAGACCCAGTACTTC
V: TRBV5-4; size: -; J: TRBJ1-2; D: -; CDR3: CASSHSGDGYTF; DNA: TGTGCCAGCAGCCACAGCGGGGATGGCTACACCTTC
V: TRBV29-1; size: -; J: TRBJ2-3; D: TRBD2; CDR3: CSVGSGGTWGLADTQYF; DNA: TGCAGCGTTGGTAGCGGGGGAACCTGGGGTCTTGCAGATACGCAGTATTTT
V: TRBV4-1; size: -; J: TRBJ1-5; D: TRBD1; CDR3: CASSLNTGGLNQPQHF; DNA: TGCGCCAGCAGCCTTAACACAGGGGGCCTAAATCAGCCCCAGCATTTT
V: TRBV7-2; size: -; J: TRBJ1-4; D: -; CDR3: CASSLGWGFALFF; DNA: TGTGCCAGCAGCTTAGGGTGGGGGTTTGCACTGTTTTTT
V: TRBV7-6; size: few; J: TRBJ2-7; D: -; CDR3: CASSPRTGTAYEQYF; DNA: TGTGCCAGCAGCCCAAGGACCGGGACGGCCTACGAGCAGTACTTC
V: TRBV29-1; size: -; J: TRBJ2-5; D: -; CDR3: CSVISANQETQYF; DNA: TGCAGCGTCATAAGTGCCAACCAAGAGACCCAGTACTTC
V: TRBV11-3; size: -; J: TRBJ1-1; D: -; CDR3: CASSLVPNTEAFF; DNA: TGTGCCAGCAGCTTAGTTCCGAACACTGAAGCTTTCTTT
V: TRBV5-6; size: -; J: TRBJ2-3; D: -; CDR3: CASSFLSTDTQYF; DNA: TGTGCCAGCAGCTTTCTTAGCACAGATACGCAGTATTTT
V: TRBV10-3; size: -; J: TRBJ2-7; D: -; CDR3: CAISWRAYEQYF; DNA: TGTGCCATCTCGTGGAGAGCCTACGAGCAGTACTTC
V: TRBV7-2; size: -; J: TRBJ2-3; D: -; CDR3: CASSLSSDTQYF; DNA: TGTGCCAGCAGCTTATCATCAGATACGCAGTATTTT
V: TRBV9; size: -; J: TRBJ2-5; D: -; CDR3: CASSVARRVWTAKGGETQYF; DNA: TGTGCCAGCAGCGTAGCTAGGAGAGTTTGGACAGCAAAGGGAGGGGAGACCCAGTACTTC
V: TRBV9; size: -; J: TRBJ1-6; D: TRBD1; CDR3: CASSLGQGASSPLHF; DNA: TGTGCCAGCAGCTTGGGACAGGGTGCTTCTTCACCCCTCCACTTT
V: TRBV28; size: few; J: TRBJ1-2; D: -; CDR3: CASSLETPTRGYTF; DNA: TGTGCCAGCTCCCTTGAAACCCCCACCCGGGGCTACACCTTC
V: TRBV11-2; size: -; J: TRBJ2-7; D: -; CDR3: CASSLGQMVSEQYF; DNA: TGTGCCAGCAGCTTAGGGCAGATGGTGTCCGAGCAGTACTTC
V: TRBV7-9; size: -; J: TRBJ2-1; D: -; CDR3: CASSPPGIADNEQFF; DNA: TGTGCCAGCAGCCCTCCTGGGATAGCGGACAATGAGCAGTTCTTC
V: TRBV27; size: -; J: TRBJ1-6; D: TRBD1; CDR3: CATRDRNSPLHF; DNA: TGTGCCACGAGGGACAGGAATTCACCCCTCCACTTT
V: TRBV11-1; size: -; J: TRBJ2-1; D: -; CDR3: CASRTGRSLGNEQFF; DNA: TGTGCCAGCCGTACGGGCAGGTCCTTAGGCAATGAGCAGTTCTTC
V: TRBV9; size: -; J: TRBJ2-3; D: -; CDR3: CASSARLLSTDTQYF; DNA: TGTGCCAGCAGCGCCCGTCTTCTTAGCACAGATACGCAGTATTTT
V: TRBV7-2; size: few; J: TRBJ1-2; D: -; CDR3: CASTPDGPVYGYTF; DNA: TGTGCCAGCACACCGGACGGTCCGGTGTATGGCTACACCTTC
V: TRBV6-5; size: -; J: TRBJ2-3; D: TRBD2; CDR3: CATRGGDTDTQYF; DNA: TGTGCCACCCGGGGGGGGGATACAGATACGCAGTATTTT
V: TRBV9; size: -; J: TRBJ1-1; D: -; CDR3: CASSPTLTEYTEAFF; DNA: TGTGCCAGCAGCCCCACCCTGACCGAGTACACTGAAGCTTTCTTT
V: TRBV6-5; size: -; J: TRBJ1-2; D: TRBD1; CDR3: CATSRGTGLNYGYTF; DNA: TGTGCCACCTCGAGAGGGACAGGACTGAACTATGGCTACACCTTC
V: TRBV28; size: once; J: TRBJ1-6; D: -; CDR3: CASTTPQRFSPLHF; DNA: TGTGCCAGCACCACCCCCCAGCGGTTCTCACCCCTCCACTTT
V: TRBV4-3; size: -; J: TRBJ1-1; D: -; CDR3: CASPTEAFF; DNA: TGCGCCAGCCCCACTGAAGCTTTCTTT
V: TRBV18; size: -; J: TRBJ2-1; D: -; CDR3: CASPPNTRASNNEQFF; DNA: TGTGCCAGCCCACCAAACACCCGGGCCAGCAACAATGAGCAGTTCTTC
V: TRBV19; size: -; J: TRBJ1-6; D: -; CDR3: CASSVKMWDSPLHF; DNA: TGTGCCAGTAGTGTCAAGATGTGGGATTCACCCCTCCACTTT
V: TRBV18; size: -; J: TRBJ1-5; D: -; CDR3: CASSPVGNQPQHF; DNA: TGTGCCAGCTCACCAGTGGGTAATCAGCCCCAGCATTTT
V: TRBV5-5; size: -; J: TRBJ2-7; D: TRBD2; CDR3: CASSGLAGRYEQYF; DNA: TGTGCCAGCAGCGGACTAGCGGGGCGGTACGAGCAGTACTTC
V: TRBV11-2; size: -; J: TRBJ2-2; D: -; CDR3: CASTPWGSNTGELFF; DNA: TGTGCCAGCACCCCGTGGGGAAGCAACACCGGGGAGCTGTTTTTT
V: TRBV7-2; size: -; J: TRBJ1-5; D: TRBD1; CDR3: CASSWDRGNQPQHF; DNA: TGTGCCAGCAGCTGGGACAGGGGAAATCAGCCCCAGCATTTT
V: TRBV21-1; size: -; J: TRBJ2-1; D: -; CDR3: CASWPINEQFF; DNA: TGTGCCAGCTGGCCTATTAATGAGCAGTTCTTC
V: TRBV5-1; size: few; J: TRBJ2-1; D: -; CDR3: CASSFRGLSSYNEQFF; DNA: TGCGCCAGCAGCTTTAGAGGACTGAGCTCCTACAATGAGCAGTTCTTC
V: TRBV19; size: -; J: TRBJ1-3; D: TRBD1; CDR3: CASSLGGTGGNTIYF; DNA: TGTGCCAGTAGTCTGGGGGGGACAGGGGGAAACACCATATATTTT
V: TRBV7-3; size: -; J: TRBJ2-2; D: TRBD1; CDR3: CASGPGTGLTGELFF; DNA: TGTGCCAGCGGTCCTGGGACAGGGCTAACCGGGGAGCTGTTTTTT
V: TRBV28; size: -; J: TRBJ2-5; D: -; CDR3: CASSYSDGQETQYF; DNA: TGTGCCAGCAGTTACTCCGATGGGCAAGAGACCCAGTACTTC